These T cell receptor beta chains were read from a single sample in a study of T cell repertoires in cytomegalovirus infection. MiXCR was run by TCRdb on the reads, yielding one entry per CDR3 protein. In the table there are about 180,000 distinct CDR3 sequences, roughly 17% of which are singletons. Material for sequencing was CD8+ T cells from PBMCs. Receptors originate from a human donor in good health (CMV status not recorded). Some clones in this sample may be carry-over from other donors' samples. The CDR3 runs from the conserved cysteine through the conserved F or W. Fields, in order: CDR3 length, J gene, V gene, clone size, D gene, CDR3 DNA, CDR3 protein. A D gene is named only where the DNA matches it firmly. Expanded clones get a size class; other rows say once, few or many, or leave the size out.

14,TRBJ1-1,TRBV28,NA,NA,TGTGCCAGCAGGAGCGACACGCGGAGGACTGAAGCTTTCTTT,CASRSDTRRTEAFF
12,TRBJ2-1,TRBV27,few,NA,TGTGCCAGCAGTTTCAGACAGGATGAGCAGTTCTTC,CASSFRQDEQFF
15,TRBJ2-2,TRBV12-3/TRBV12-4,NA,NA,TGTGCCAGCAGTACTAGTGGCCGGAACACCGGGGAGCTGTTTTTT,CASSTSGRNTGELFF
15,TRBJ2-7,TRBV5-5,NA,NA,TGTGCCAGCAGCTTTCGACAGGTTTTCTCCTACGAGCAGTACTTC,CASSFRQVFSYEQYF
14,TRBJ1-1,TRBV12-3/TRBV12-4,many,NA,TGTGCCAGCAGTTTTCGACGGAATTATACTGAAGCTTTCTTT,CASSFRRNYTEAFF
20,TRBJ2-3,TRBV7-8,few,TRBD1,TGTGCCCTACACGCTTTTCGAGAATTGACCGGGACAGGCTTCACAGATACGCAGTATTTT,CALHAFRELTGTGFTDTQYF
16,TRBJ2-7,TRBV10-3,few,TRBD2,TGTGCCATCAGCGAGAACCCGGTCGGGGGGGAGTACGAGCAGTACTTC,CAISENPVGGEYEQYF
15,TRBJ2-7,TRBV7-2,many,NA,TGTGCCAGCAGCTTACGCAGGCAGGGAAGGGACGAGCAGTACTTC,CASSLRRQGRDEQYF
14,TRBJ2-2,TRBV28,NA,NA,TGTGCCAGCAGTCCGCGGCGTAACACCGGGGAGCTGTTTTTT,CASSPRRNTGELFF
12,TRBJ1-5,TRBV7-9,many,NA,TGTGCCAGCAGCTTATCAAATCAGCCCCAGCATTTT,CASSLSNQPQHF
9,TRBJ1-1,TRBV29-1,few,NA,TGCAGCGTTGAACCTGAAGCTTTCTTT,CSVEPEAFF
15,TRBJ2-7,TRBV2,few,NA,TGTGCCAGCAGTGAGCGGGACCGGTCGGCCTACGAGCAGTACTTC,CASSERDRSAYEQYF
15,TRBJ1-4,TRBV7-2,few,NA,TGTGCCAGCAGCTTAGTTCCTGCGACTAATGAAAAACTGTTTTTT,CASSLVPATNEKLFF
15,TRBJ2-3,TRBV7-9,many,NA,TGTGCCAGCAGCCCCCCGGGCTCCCCAGGGGATACGCAGTATTTT,CASSPPGSPGDTQYF
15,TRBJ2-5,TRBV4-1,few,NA,TGCGCCAGCAGCCAAGATTGGGACGTACAAGAGACCCAGTACTTC,CASSQDWDVQETQYF
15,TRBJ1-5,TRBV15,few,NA,TGTGCCACCAGTGGCGACAGATCTAGCAATCAGCCCCAGCATTTT,CATSGDRSSNQPQHF
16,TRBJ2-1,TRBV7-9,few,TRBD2,TGTGCCAGCAGCCCAGGGACTAGCGGACTCTACAATGAGCAGTTCTTC,CASSPGTSGLYNEQFF
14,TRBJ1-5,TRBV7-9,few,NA,TGTGCCAGCGGTGGGCAGGTTTCCAATCAGCCCCAGCATTTT,CASGGQVSNQPQHF
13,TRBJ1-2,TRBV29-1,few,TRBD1,TGCAGCGTTGAAACAGGGGTCTTCTATGGCTACACCTTC,CSVETGVFYGYTF
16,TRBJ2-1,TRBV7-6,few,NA,TGTGCCAGCAGCTCACTATTCAGGGGAACTTACAATGAGCAGTTCTTC,CASSSLFRGTYNEQFF
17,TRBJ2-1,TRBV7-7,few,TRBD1,TGTGCCAGCAGCTTAGGGTGGGGCCAGGGGGCGCCTAATGAGCAGTTCTTC,CASSLGWGQGAPNEQFF
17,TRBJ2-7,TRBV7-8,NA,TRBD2,TGTGCCAGCAGCTTAGTGTCTAGCGGGGCCTTCACCTACGAGCAGTACTTC,CASSLVSSGAFTYEQYF
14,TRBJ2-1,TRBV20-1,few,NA,TGCAGTGCTAGACGGGTGGGCTCCTACAATGAGCAGTTCTTC,CSARRVGSYNEQFF
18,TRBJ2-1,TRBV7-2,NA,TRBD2,TGTGCCAGCAGCTTACGACTCAGAGGTAGCGGGGGCGACAATGAGCAGTTCTTC,CASSLRLRGSGGDNEQFF
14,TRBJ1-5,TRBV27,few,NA,TGTGCCAGCAGTTTAGGCGTACGCAATCAGCCCCAGCATTTT,CASSLGVRNQPQHF
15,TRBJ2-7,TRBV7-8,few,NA,TGTGCCAGCAGCTTAAGACACGGGTACGAGCAAGGGCAGTACTTC,CASSLRHGYEQGQYF
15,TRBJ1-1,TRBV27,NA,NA,TGTGCCAGCAGTTCGGTTCAGTCGGGGAACACTGAAGCTTTCTTT,CASSSVQSGNTEAFF
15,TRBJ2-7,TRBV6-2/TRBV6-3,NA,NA,TGTGCCAGCAGTTATTCGAATTCCCAGATCTACGAGCAGTACTTC,CASSYSNSQIYEQYF
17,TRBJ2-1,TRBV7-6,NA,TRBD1,TGTGCCAGCAGCTTCAAGACAGGGGGCTCGATATTAGGAGAGCAGTTCTTC,CASSFKTGGSILGEQFF
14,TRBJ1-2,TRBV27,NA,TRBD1,TGTGCCATCGCGGACAGGGGAGCTAGCTATGGCTACACCTTC,CAIADRGASYGYTF
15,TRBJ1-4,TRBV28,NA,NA,TGTGCCAGCAGCCCGACACAAGCAACTAATGAAAAACTGTTTTTT,CASSPTQATNEKLFF
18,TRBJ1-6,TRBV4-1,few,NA,TGCGCCAGCAGCTTACCAGCGTCTCTGGGCTCCAATAATTCACCCCTCCACTTT,CASSLPASLGSNNSPLHF
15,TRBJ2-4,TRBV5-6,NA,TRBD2,TGTGCCAGCAGCTTAGGCGGGGGGACCAAAAACATTCAGTACTTC,CASSLGGGTKNIQYF
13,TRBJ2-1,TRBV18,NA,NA,TGTGCCAGCTCACCACAGGGGGGCAATGAGCAGTTCTTC,CASSPQGGNEQFF
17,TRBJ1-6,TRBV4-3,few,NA,TGCGCCAGCAGCCAAGAAAGGGCCAGCTCCTATAATTCACCCCTCCACTTT,CASSQERASSYNSPLHF
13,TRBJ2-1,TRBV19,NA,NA,TGTGCCAGTAGTATCACGACCATAAATGAGCAGTTCTTC,CASSITTINEQFF
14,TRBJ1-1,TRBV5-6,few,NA,TGTGCCAGCAGCCCGGGACCGCTGAACACTGAAGCTTTCTTT,CASSPGPLNTEAFF
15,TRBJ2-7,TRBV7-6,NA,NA,TGTGCCAGCAGCTTAGTAGATACGGGGGAGCTCGAGCAGTACTTC,CASSLVDTGELEQYF
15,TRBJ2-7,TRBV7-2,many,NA,TGTGCCAGCAGTAGCCAAAAGACGGTACCCTACGAGCAGTACTTC,CASSSQKTVPYEQYF
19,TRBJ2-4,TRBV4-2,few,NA,TGTGCCAGCAGCCAAGATCTCCCCCGCAGGGAGGATGCCAAAAACATTCAGTACTTC,CASSQDLPRREDAKNIQYF
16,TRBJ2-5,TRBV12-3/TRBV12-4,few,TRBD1,TGTGCCAGCAGGACCAATCGGGACAGGGTCAGGGAGACCCAGTACTTC,CASRTNRDRVRETQYF
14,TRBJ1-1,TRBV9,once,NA,TGTGCCAGCAGCGGCAGGTGGTTGAACACTGAAGCTTTCTTT,CASSGRWLNTEAFF
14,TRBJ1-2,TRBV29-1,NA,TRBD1,TGCAGCGTTGAGATACAGGGGGCCCACTATGGCTACACCTTC,CSVEIQGAHYGYTF
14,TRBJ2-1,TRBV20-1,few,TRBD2,TGCAGTGCAAAAGCGGGGGTGGGATACAATGAGCAGTTCTTC,CSAKAGVGYNEQFF
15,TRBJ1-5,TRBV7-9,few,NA,TGTGCCAGCAGCTTGGGGGAGGGCAGAAATCAGCCCCAGCATTTT,CASSLGEGRNQPQHF
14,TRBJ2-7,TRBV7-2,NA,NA,TGTGCCAGCACCGACCCTCAACTGGGGTTCGAGCAGTACTTC,CASTDPQLGFEQYF
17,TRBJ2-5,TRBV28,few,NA,TGTGCCAGCAGTTTAAACGTAAAGGGTACCCTCCAAGAGACCCAGTACTTC,CASSLNVKGTLQETQYF
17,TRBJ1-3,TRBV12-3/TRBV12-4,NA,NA,TGTGCCAGCCCTCGGCCCCAGGGAGTCGCGGACGGAAACACCATATATTTT,CASPRPQGVADGNTIYF
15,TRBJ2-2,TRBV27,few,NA,TGTGCCAGCAGTTTAAAGGGCTCCAACACCGGGGAGCTGTTTTTT,CASSLKGSNTGELFF
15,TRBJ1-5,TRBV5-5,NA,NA,TGTGCCAGCAGCTTTTATGTACAGACAGGTCAGCCCCAGCATTTT,CASSFYVQTGQPQHF
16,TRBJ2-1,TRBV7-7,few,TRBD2,TGTGCTAGCAGCCCATCATTAGCGGGGGCGAACAATGAGCAGTTCTTC,CASSPSLAGANNEQFF
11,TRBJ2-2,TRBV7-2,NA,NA,TGTGCCAGCAGCTTGGACGGGGAGCTGTTTTTT,CASSLDGELFF
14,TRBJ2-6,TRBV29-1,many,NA,TGCAGCGTTCGTGGGATTTCTGGGGCCAACGTCCTGACTTTC,CSVRGISGANVLTF
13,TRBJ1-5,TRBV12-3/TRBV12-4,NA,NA,TGTGCCAGCACCCCCTATAGCAATCAGCCCCAGCATTTT,CASTPYSNQPQHF
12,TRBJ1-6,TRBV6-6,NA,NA,TGTGCCAGCAGTTTAAGGCAATGGCCCAACCACTTT,CASSLRQWPNHF
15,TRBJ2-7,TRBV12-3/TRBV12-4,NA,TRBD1,TGTGCCAGCAGTCAGGGGGCAGGGTTCTCCTACGAGCAGTACTTC,CASSQGAGFSYEQYF
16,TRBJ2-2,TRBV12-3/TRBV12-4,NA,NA,TGTGCCAGCACCCACGGACAGCTAACGAACACCGGGGAGCTGTTTTTT,CASTHGQLTNTGELFF
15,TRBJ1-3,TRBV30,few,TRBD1,TGTGCCTGGAGGCCTAGGGACAGGGCTGGAAACACCATATATTTT,CAWRPRDRAGNTIYF